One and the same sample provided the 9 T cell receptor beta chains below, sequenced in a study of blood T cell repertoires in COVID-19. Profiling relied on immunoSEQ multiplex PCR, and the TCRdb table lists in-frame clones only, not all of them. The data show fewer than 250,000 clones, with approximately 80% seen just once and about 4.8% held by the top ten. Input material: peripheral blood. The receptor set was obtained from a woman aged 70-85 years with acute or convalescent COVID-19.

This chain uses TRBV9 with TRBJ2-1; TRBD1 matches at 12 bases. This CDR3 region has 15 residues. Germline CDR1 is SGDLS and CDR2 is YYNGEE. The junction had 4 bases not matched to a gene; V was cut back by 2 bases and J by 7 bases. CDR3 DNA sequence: TGTGCCAGCAGCGTGGGACAGGGGGCGCGAAATGAGCAGTTCTTC. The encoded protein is CASSVGQGARNEQFF. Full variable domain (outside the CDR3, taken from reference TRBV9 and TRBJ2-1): DSGVTQTPKHLITATGQRVTLRCSPRSGDLSVYWYQQSLDQGLQFLIQYYNGEERAKGNILERFSAQQFPDLHSELNLSSLELGDSALYFCASSVGQGARNEQFFGPGTRLTVL.

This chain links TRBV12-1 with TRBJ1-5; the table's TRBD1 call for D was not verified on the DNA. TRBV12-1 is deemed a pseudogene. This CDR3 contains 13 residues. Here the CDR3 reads CASSWGRYQPQHF. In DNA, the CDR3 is TGTGCCAGCAGCTGGGGCCGCTATCAGCCCCAGCATTTT.

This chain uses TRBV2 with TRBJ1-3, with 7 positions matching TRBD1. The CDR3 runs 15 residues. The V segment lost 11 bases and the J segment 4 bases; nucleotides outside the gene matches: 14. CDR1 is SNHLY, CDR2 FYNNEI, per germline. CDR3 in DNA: TGTGCCTCCACCTGGACAGGTGGTGGAGGAAACACCATATATTTT. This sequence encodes CASTWTGGGGNTIYF. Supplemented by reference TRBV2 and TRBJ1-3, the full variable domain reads EPEVTQTPSHQVTQMGQEVILRCVPISNHLYFYWYRQILGQKVEFLVSFYNNEISEKSEIFDDQFSVERPDGSNFTLKIRSTKLEDSAMYFCASTWTGGGGNTIYFGEGSWLTVV.

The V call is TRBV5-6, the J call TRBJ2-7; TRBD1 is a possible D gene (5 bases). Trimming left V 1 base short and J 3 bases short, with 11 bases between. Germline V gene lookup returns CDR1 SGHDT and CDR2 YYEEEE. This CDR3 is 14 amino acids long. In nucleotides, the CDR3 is TGTGCCAGCAGCTTGTCCATGGGGCTCTACGAGCAGTACTTC. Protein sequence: CASSLSMGLYEQYF.

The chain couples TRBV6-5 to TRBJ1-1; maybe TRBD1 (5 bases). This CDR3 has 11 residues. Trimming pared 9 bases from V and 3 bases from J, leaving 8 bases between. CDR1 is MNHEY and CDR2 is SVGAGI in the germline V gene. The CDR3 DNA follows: TGTGCCAGTAGGGGTGACACTGAAGCTTTCTTT. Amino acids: CASRGDTEAFF.

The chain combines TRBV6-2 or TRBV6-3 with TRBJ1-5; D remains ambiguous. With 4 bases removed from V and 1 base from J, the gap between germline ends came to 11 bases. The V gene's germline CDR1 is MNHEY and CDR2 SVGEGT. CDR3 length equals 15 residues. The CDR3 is CASSLDGLSNQPQHF. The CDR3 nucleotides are TGTGCCAGCAGTTTGGACGGACTAAGCAATCAGCCCCAGCATTTT.

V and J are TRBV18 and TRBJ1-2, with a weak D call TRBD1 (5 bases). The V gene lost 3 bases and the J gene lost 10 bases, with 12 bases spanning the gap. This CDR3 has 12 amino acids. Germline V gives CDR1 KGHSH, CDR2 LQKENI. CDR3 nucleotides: TGTGCCAGCTCACCCACGACAGAGCCCTACACCTTC. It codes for CASSPTTEPYTF.

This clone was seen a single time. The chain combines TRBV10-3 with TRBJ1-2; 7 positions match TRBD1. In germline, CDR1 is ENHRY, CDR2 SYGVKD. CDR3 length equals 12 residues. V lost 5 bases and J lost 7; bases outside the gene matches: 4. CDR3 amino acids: CAISLDRAGYTF. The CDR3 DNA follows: TGTGCCATCAGTCTTGACAGGGCTGGCTACACCTTC.

CDR3 DNA: TGTGCCAGCAGCTTAGCGGCAGGGGGTATGAATGGCTACACCTTC. Its protein product is CASSLAAGGMNGYTF. This chain uses TRBV7-9 with TRBJ1-2, with TRBD1 matching over 7 bases. CDR1 and CDR2 (germline): SEHNR, FQNEAQ (reference sequence). The ends lost 0 bases at V and 6 bases at J; junction bases unmatched: 7. This CDR3 is built from 15 residues.